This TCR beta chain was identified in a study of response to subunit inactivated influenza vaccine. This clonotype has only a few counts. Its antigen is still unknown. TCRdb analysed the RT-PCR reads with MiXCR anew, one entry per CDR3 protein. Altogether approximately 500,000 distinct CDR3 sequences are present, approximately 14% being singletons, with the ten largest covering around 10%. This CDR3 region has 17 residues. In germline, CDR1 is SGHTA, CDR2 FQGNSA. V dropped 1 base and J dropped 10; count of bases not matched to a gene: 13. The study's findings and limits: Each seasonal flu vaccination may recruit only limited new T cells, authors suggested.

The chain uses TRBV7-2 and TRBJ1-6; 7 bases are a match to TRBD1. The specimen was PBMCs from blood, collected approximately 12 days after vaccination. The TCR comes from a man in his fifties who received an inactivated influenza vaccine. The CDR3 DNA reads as TGTGCCAGCAGCTTAGGGGAACAGGGGCTAGTTGGATCACCCCTCCACTTT. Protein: CASSLGEQGLVGSPLHF.